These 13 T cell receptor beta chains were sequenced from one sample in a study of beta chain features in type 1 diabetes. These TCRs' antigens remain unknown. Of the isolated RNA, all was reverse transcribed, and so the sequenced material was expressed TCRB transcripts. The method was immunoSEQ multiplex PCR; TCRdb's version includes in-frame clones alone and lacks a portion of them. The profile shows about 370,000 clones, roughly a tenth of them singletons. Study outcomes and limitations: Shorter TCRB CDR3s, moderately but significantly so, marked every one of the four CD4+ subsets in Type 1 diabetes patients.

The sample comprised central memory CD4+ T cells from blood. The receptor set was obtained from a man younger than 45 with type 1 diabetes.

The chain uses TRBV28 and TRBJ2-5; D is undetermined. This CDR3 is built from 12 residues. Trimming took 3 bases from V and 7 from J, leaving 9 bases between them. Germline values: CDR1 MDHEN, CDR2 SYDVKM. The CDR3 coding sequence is TGTGCCAGCAGTTTGCCAGTAGGGACCCAGTACTTC. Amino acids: CASSLPVGTQYF.

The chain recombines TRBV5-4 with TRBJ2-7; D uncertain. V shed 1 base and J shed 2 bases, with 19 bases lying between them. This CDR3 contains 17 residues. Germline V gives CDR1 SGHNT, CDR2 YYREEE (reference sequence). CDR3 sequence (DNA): TGTGCCAGCAGCTTGTATGGGCAAGGAACCCTCCCCTACGAGCAGTACTTC. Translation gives CASSLYGQGTLPYEQYF.

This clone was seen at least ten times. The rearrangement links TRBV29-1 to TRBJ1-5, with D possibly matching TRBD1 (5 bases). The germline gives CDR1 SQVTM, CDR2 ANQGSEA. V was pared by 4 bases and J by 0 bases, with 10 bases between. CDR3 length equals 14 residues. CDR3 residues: CSVGGTNSNQPQHF. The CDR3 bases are TGCAGCGTTGGAGGGACGAATAGCAATCAGCCCCAGCATTTT.

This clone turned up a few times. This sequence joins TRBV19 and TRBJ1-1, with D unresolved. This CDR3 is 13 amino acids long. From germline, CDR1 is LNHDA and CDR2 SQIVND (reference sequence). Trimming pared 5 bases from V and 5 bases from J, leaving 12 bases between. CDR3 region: CASSPGRDTEAFF. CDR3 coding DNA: TGTGCCAGTAGTCCCGGTCGGGATACTGAAGCTTTCTTT.

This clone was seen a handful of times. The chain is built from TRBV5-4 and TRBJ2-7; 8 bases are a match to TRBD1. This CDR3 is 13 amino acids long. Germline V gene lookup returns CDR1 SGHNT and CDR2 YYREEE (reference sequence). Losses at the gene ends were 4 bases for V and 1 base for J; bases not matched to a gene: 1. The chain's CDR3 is CASSRDRSYEQYF. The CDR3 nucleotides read TGTGCCAGCAGCCGGGACAGGTCCTACGAGCAGTACTTC.

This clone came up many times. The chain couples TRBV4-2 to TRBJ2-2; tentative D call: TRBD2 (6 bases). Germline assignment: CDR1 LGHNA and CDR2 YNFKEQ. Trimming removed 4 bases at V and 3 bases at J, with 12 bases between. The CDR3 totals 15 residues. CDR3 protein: CASSRGPGDTGELFF. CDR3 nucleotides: TGTGCCAGCAGCCGCGGGCCGGGGGACACCGGGGAGCTGTTTTTT.

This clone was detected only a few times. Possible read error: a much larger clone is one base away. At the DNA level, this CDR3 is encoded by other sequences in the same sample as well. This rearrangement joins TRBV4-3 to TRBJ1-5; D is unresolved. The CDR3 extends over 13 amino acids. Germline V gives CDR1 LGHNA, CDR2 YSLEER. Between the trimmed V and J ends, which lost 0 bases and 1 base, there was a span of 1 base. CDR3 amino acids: CASSQDSNQPQHF. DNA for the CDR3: TGCGCCAGCAGCCAAGACAGCAATCAGCCCCAGCATTTT.

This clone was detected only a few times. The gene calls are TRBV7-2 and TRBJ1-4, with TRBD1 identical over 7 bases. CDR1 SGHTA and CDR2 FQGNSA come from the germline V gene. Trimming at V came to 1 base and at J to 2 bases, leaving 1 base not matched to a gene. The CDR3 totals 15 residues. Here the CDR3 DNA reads TGTGCCAGCAGCTTAGTGACAGGGACTAATGAAAAACTGTTTTTT. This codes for CASSLVTGTNEKLFF.

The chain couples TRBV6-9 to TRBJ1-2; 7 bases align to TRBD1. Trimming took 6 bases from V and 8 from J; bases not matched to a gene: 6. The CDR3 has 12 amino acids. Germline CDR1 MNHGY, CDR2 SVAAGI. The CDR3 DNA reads TGTGCCAGCAGCAGTCAGGGGGACGGCTACACCTTC. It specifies CASSSQGDGYTF.

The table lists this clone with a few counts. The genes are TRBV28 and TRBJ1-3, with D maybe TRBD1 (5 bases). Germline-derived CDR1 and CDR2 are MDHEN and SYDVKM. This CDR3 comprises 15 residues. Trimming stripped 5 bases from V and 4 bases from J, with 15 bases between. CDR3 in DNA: TGTGCCAGCAGTCCAGGGCCCCGGGAGGGAAACACCATATATTTT. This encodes CASSPGPREGNTIYF.

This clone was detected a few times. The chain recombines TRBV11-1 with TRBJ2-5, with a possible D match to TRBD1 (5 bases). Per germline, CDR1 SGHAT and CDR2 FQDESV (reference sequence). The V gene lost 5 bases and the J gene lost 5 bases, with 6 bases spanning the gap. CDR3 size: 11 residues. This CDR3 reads CASSHRETQYF. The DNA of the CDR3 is TGTGCCAGCAGCCACAGGGAGACCCAGTACTTC.

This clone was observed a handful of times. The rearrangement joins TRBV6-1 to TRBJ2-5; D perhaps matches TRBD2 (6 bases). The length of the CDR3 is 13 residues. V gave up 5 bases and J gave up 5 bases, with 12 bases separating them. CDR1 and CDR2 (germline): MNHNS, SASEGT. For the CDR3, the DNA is TGTGCCAGCAGTCGCGGGATTAGCGAGACCCAGTACTTC. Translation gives CASSRGISETQYF.

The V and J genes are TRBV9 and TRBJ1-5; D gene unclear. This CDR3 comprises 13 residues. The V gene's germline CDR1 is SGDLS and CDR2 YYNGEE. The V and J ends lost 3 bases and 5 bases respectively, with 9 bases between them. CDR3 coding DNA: TGTGCCAGCAGCGGCGGGAGGGATCAGCCCCAGCATTTT. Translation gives CASSGGRDQPQHF.